These 15 T cell receptor beta chains came from one sample sequenced in a study of identical twins. TCRdb ran MiXCR on the 5' RACE reads and lists one entry per CDR3 protein. The sample carries nearly 900,000 distinct CDR3 sequences, 9% to 15% recorded once. The sample was also linked to a second study, of yellow fever vaccine responses in identical twins.

The sequenced sample consisted of PBMCs. Source of these receptors: a woman younger than 35 in good health.

This chain joins TRBV7-3 and TRBJ2-3; 8 bases are shared with TRBD2. With 5 bases clipped from V and 3 bases from J, the junction kept 10 bases outside the gene matches. The CDR3 has 16 amino acids. Germline V gene data show CDR1 as SGHTA and CDR2 as FQGTGA. The CDR3: CASSAGGRTVTDTQYF. The DNA for the CDR3 is TGTGCCAGCAGCGCCGGCGGGAGGACTGTTACAGATACGCAGTATTTT.

The chain carries TRBV12-3 or TRBV12-4 and TRBJ2-2, with TRBD1 matching 10 bases. V was pared by 5 bases and J by 7 bases, with 4 bases of the junction left unmatched. The CDR3 covers 14 residues. The CDR3 loop reads CASSDRGRSGELFF. CDR3 sequence (DNA): TGTGCCAGCAGTGACAGGGGGCGAAGCGGGGAGCTGTTTTTT.

A few counts support this clonotype. The rearrangement uses TRBV28 and TRBJ2-7; tentative D call: TRBD2 (6 bases). The CDR3 extends over 15 amino acids. The germline V gene has CDR1 MDHEN and CDR2 SYDVKM. The V and J ends lost 4 bases and 1 base respectively, with 14 bases between them. The CDR3 protein is CASSSGTSYSYEQYF. Written as DNA, the CDR3 is TGTGCCAGCAGTTCCGGGACTTCTTATTCCTACGAGCAGTACTTC.

J is TRBJ2-3 and V is TRBV20-1; D not certain. From germline, CDR1 is DFQATT and CDR2 SNEGSKA (reference sequence). This CDR3 is 12 amino acids long. Trimming took 3 bases from V and 4 from J, leaving 8 bases between them. CDR3 coding DNA: TGCAGTGCTAGCCTTTTGGCAGATACGCAGTATTTT. Encoded protein: CSASLLADTQYF.

In its sample, this clonotype was seen many times. The chain couples TRBV25-1 to TRBJ1-1; perhaps TRBD1 as D (5 bases). The CDR3 runs to 15 residues. CDR1 is MGHDK, CDR2 SYGVNS, per germline. V lost 3 bases and J 1 base, leaving 12 bases between the germline ends. CDR3 sequence reads: CASSDLEDRNTEAFF. The CDR3 region has the DNA TGTGCCAGCAGTGACCTTGAAGACAGGAACACTGAAGCTTTCTTT.

This clonotype was detected many times. The chain links TRBV29-1 to TRBJ2-1; 14 nucleotides align to TRBD2. Germline V lookup: CDR1 SQVTM, CDR2 ANQGSEA. V trimming: 3 bases; J trimming: 0 bases; junction bases outside the gene matches: 4. This CDR3 spans 17 amino acids. CDR3 amino acids: CSVEGTSGSVSYNEQFF. The CDR3 DNA reads TGCAGCGTTGAGGGGACTAGCGGGAGTGTCTCCTACAATGAGCAGTTCTTC.

J is TRBJ1-1 and V is TRBV20-1; no clear D. The CDR3 spans 12 residues. Germline values: CDR1 DFQATT, CDR2 SNEGSKA (reference sequence). Deletions cut 6 bases from V and 12 bases from J, with 20 bases between. CDR3 sequence: CSAKPSPPNPFF. The DNA of the CDR3 is TGCAGTGCCAAACCAAGTCCCCCCAACCCTTTCTTT.

This clonotype was seen a handful of times. The chain couples TRBV7-6 to TRBJ2-1, with 7 bases matching TRBD1. CDR3 length: 15 residues. Germline V lookup: CDR1 SGHVS, CDR2 FNYEAQ. Trimming took 6 bases from V and 5 from J; bases not matched to a gene: 10. In DNA, the CDR3 is TGTGCCAGCAGTCCCGGGACAGACAACCACAATGAGCAGTTCTTC. Translation gives CASSPGTDNHNEQFF.

This clonotype was counted only a few times. The V call is TRBV7-8, the J call TRBJ1-1; D is undetermined. This CDR3 is built from 12 residues. V lost 5 bases, J lost 8 bases, and 12 bases lay in between. Germline V lookup: CDR1 SGHVS, CDR2 FQNEAQ. Here the CDR3 reads CASSPVRGEAFF. CDR3 DNA sequence: TGTGCCAGCAGCCCGGTCCGGGGAGAAGCTTTCTTT.

This chain connects TRBV12-3 or TRBV12-4 to TRBJ1-2, with TRBD1 matching over 8 bases. The junction had 6 bases not matched to a gene; V was cut back by 3 bases and J by 9 bases. This CDR3 comprises 13 residues. The DNA of the CDR3 is TGTGCCAGCAGTTTGTTTCAGGGGGCGAGCTACACCTTC. Amino acid sequence: CASSLFQGASYTF.

The chain uses TRBV4-1 and TRBJ2-7, with D unresolved. The germline V gene encodes CDR1 MGHRA and CDR2 YSYEKL. V was shortened by 6 bases and J by 0 bases, with 27 bases between the two germline ends. CDR3 size: 19 residues. The CDR3 spells CASSVFPGRTDQSSYEQYF. In nucleotides, the CDR3 is TGCGCCAGCAGTGTTTTCCCCGGACGGACGGATCAGAGCTCCTACGAGCAGTACTTC.

The CDR3 sequence: CASSQDGGRSEKLFF. CDR3 DNA: TGCGCCAGCAGCCAAGATGGGGGGCGGAGTGAAAAACTGTTTTTT. The chain combines TRBV4-1 with TRBJ1-4; tentatively, D is TRBD1 (6 bases). V gave up 0 bases and J gave up 7 bases, with 12 bases separating them. In germline, CDR1 is MGHRA, CDR2 YSYEKL. The CDR3 extends over 15 amino acids.

This clonotype was detected ten times or more. The V gene is TRBV12-3 or TRBV12-4, the J gene TRBJ2-1; a weak D match, TRBD2 (6 bases). CDR3 length equals 17 residues. Trimming removed 6 bases from V and 4 bases from J, with 22 bases in between. CDR3 residues: CASSTNDQRAPYNEQFF. The CDR3 DNA reads TGTGCCAGCAGCACAAATGACCAGCGGGCGCCATACAATGAGCAGTTCTTC.

The chain joins TRBV5-6 to TRBJ2-7; tentative D call: TRBD2 (6 bases). The germline V gene encodes CDR1 SGHDT and CDR2 YYEEEE. There are 15 residues in the CDR3. The V and J ends lost 1 base and 2 bases respectively, with 13 bases between them. The CDR3 bases are TGTGCCAGCAGCTTGCTTGGCGGGAAACCCTACGAGCAGTACTTC. It yields the protein CASSLLGGKPYEQYF.

The chain carries TRBV24-1 and TRBJ2-7; TRBD1 agrees at 8 bases. The germline CDR1 and CDR2 sequences are KGHDR and SFDVKD. The CDR3 spans 12 residues. After removal of 9 bases from V and 3 bases from J, the junction contained 3 bases not matched to a gene. The DNA of the CDR3 is TGTGCCACCTGGACAGGGAACTACGAGCAGTACTTC. Translation gives CATWTGNYEQYF.